This T cell receptor (beta chain) was sequenced during a study of cytomegalovirus exposure and HLA in healthy donors. Study-wide background: Most genotyped donors, 65% to 90% of fewer than 400, had Caucasian-associated genetic ancestry.

Concerning this clone: Antigen: not known.

Overall study results and limits: Three of the chains that were CMV-associated were confirmed in vitro to be specific for CMV antigens. Reportedly, HLA-A and HLA-B alleles of most subjects were accurately predicted from TCR beta. Some V segments (TRBV6-2 and TRBV6-3 among them) were excluded as indistinguishable.

Germline V gene lookup returns CDR1 SGHTA and CDR2 FQGNSA. This CDR3 has 14 residues. The V gene lost 5 bases and the J gene lost 7 bases, with 17 bases spanning the gap. PCR used 60 Vbeta primers and 13 Jbeta primers. The assay was immunoSEQ multiplex PCR, and TCRdb's table has in-frame clones only and misses some. The specimen's table records 80,000 to 95,000 clones. This rearrangement joins TRBV7-2 to TRBJ1-1; D possibly corresponds to TRBD1 (5 bases). This receptor was identified in a man aged 50 to 59 in good health and CMV-seropositive. The sequenced sample was PBMCs. CDR3 loop: CASSQAWGEREAFF. CDR3 DNA sequence: TGTGCCAGCAGCCAGGCTTGGGGGGAACGTGAAGCTTTCTTT. Combining the CDR3 with reference TRBV7-2 and TRBJ1-1 gives the whole variable domain GAGVSQSPSNKVTEKGKDVELRCDPISGHTALYWYRQSLGQGLEFLIYFQGNSAPDKSGLPSDRFSAERTGGSVSTLTIQRTQQEDSAVYLCASSQAWGEREAFFGQGTRLTVV.